These 20 T cell receptor beta chains were sequenced from one sample in a study of CD8 T cells in Susac syndrome. When the RNA was reverse transcribed, random hexamers were used with an input of about 0.45 to 1 ug. TCRdb redid the calling of the immunoSEQ multiplex PCR reads with MiXCR, one entry per CDR3 protein. The sample contains fewer than 150,000 distinct CDR3 sequences, about 95% of which appear only once. Material for sequencing was CD4+ T cells from PBMCs. Every receptor here comes from a human donor in good health.

The V gene is TRBV7-2, the J gene TRBJ2-5, with D maybe TRBD2 (6 bases). The V gene's germline CDR1 is SGHTA and CDR2 FQGNSA. V lost 6 bases to trimming and J lost 1 base, with 12 bases between them. The length of the CDR3 is 14 residues. In nucleotides, the CDR3 is TGTGCCAGCAGAAAACTAGCTTTCCAAGAGACCCAGTACTTC. The encoded protein is CASRKLAFQETQYF.

This rearrangement joins TRBV19 to TRBJ2-2; 10 nucleotides align to TRBD1. The CDR3 totals 15 residues. The germline V gene encodes CDR1 LNHDA and CDR2 SQIVND (reference sequence). V shed 6 bases, J shed 4 bases, and the junction held 5 bases outside the gene matches. The CDR3 nucleotides read TGTGCCAGTAGATGGACAGGGGGGAGCACCGGGGAGCTGTTTTTT. It specifies CASRWTGGSTGELFF.

This chain links TRBV18 with TRBJ2-4; D might be TRBD2 (5 bases). This CDR3 spans 14 amino acids. Germline V lookup: CDR1 KGHSH, CDR2 LQKENI. V lost 6 bases and J lost 7, with 16 bases in between. DNA for the CDR3: TGTGCCAGCTCCCCCCCGAGCGGCGGGAACATTCAGTACTTC. This sequence encodes CASSPPSGGNIQYF. Drawing the rest from reference TRBV18 and TRBJ2-4, the complete variable domain is NAGVMQNPRHLVRRRGQEARLRCSPMKGHSHVYWYRQLPEEGLKFMVYLQKENIIDESGMPKERFSAEFPKEGPSILRIQQVVRGDSAAYFCASSPPSGGNIQYFGAGTRLSVL.

This rearrangement joins TRBV28 to TRBJ2-3; D might be TRBD1 (6 bases). V lost 4 bases and J 0 bases, leaving 17 bases between the germline ends. CDR3 length: 17 amino acids. In germline, CDR1 is MDHEN, CDR2 SYDVKM. In DNA, the CDR3 is TGTGCCAGCAGTTACTTACACACAGGGCGTAGCACAGATACGCAGTATTTT. This gives the protein CASSYLHTGRSTDTQYF. The whole variable domain, remainder taken from reference TRBV28 and TRBJ2-3, is DVKVTQSSRYLVKRTGEKVFLECVQDMDHENMFWYRQDPGLGLRLIYFSYDVKMKEKGDIPEGYSVSREKKERFSLILESASTNQTSMYLCASSYLHTGRSTDTQYFGPGTRLTVL.

V is TRBV6-6 and J is TRBJ2-1; TRBD1 matches at 7 bases. The J segment lost 6 bases and the V segment lost 0 bases, leaving 5 bases of the junction unmatched. This CDR3 is 15 amino acids long. Germline V lookup: CDR1 MNHNY, CDR2 SVGAGI (reference sequence). CDR3 DNA: TGTGCCAGCAGTTACTCGTCGGCAGGGGGCAATGAGCAGTTCTTC. Its translation: CASSYSSAGGNEQFF.

The genes are TRBV4-1 and TRBJ2-1; maybe TRBD2 (5 bases). V lost 3 bases and J lost 8, with 23 bases in between. Germline CDR1 is MGHRA and CDR2 is YSYEKL. This CDR3 contains 17 residues. The CDR3 region is CASSHSRDAARGDEQFF. The CDR3 nucleotides are TGCGCCAGCAGCCATTCCCGGGATGCTGCCCGTGGGGATGAGCAGTTCTTC.

This clonotype was counted a single time. The gene calls are TRBV14 and TRBJ1-1; D is ambiguous. The CDR3 covers 15 residues. Trimming left V 2 bases short and J 1 base short, with 11 bases between. Germline-derived CDR1 and CDR2 are SGHDN and FVKESK. The chain's CDR3 is CASSQSGRKNTEAFF. CDR3 coding DNA: TGTGCCAGCAGCCAAAGCGGACGGAAGAACACTGAAGCTTTCTTT.

V usage is TRBV29-1 and J usage is TRBJ1-2; D gene unclear. Trimming took 0 bases from V and 6 from J, leaving 14 bases between them. The germline CDR1 and CDR2 sequences are SQVTM and ANQGSEA. The CDR3 runs 14 residues. The CDR3 region is CSVEDGARSNGYTF. CDR3 DNA: TGCAGCGTTGAAGATGGCGCCCGGTCCAATGGCTACACCTTC. The full variable domain, in which reference TRBV29-1 and TRBJ1-2 provide the parts outside the CDR3, is SAVISQKPSRDICQRGTSLTIQCQVDSQVTMMFWYRQQPGQSLTLIATANQGSEATYESGFVIDKFPISRPNLTFSTLTVSNMSPEDSSIYLCSVEDGARSNGYTFGSGTRLTVV.

V usage is TRBV27 and J usage is TRBJ2-1; D perhaps matches TRBD2 (7 bases). From germline, CDR1 is MNHEY and CDR2 SMNVEV (reference sequence). Trimming removed 5 bases at V and 5 bases at J, with 19 bases between. The CDR3 has 16 residues. Written as DNA, the CDR3 is TGTGCCAGCAGTCGCGGAGGGCCCGGGGGGCACAATGAGCAGTTCTTC. As protein: CASSRGGPGGHNEQFF.

The V call is TRBV7-9, the J call TRBJ2-1; the match to TRBD2 covers 12 bases. CDR1 is SEHNR, CDR2 FQNEAQ, per germline (reference sequence). V gave up 5 bases and J gave up 2 bases; unmatched junction bases: 7. This CDR3 spans 17 amino acids. The CDR3 loop reads CASSRILAGGAYNEQFF. The DNA of the CDR3 is TGTGCCAGCAGCAGGATACTAGCGGGAGGCGCCTACAATGAGCAGTTCTTC.

J is TRBJ2-7 and V is TRBV19, with D perhaps matching TRBD1 or TRBD2 (6 bases each). The CDR3 loop spans 15 amino acids. Germline CDR1 and CDR2: LNHDA and SQIVND (reference sequence). Trimming took off 3 bases at V and 2 bases at J, with 14 bases between the two ends. Here the CDR3 DNA reads TGTGCCAGTAGTATTGTACCGGGGGCCCCCTACGAGCAGTACTTC. As protein: CASSIVPGAPYEQYF.

V and J are TRBV9 and TRBJ1-1; D is uncertain. CDR1 and CDR2 from the germline V gene are SGDLS and YYNGEE. V shed 1 base and J shed 1 base, with 8 bases lying between them. This CDR3 comprises 14 residues. The CDR3 spells CASSVRRENTEAFF. Written as DNA, the CDR3 is TGTGCCAGCAGCGTACGACGGGAGAACACTGAAGCTTTCTTT.

This chain joins TRBV3-1 and TRBJ2-2; no firm D call. Germline V gene lookup returns CDR1 LGHDT and CDR2 YNNKEL (reference sequence). The CDR3 is 14 residues long. Trimming took off 1 base at V and 7 bases at J, with 10 bases between the two ends. This CDR3 reads CASSQGRLGGELFF. The CDR3 DNA sequence: TGTGCCAGCAGCCAAGGTCGTCTCGGCGGGGAGCTGTTTTTT.

The rearrangement links TRBV3-1 to TRBJ2-5; 8 bases map to TRBD1. The CDR3 sequence is 15 residues long. The germline V gene has CDR1 LGHDT and CDR2 YNNKEL (reference sequence). The trim removed 4 bases at V and 3 bases at J, leaving 7 bases unmatched. The CDR3, as DNA: TGTGCCAGCAGCCGCTCGGCGGACAGGGAAGAGACCCAGTACTTC. Amino acid sequence: CASSRSADREETQYF.

The genes are TRBV20-1 and TRBJ2-5, with a possible D match to TRBD2 (6 bases). The CDR3 has 13 residues. Germline V gives CDR1 DFQATT, CDR2 SNEGSKA (reference sequence). V gave up 3 bases and J gave up 1 base, with 9 bases separating them. CDR3 region: CSASAGGQETQYF. CDR3 nucleotide sequence: TGCAGTGCTAGTGCCGGGGGCCAAGAGACCCAGTACTTC.

This clonotype was counted between two and nine times. V and J are TRBV6-1 and TRBJ1-1; 7 bases agree with TRBD1. CDR3 length: 12 amino acids. V lost 8 bases, J lost 3 bases, and 3 bases stayed unmatched. From germline, CDR1 is MNHNS and CDR2 SASEGT. The CDR3 DNA is TGTGCCAGCTTGGGACAGTACACTGAAGCTTTCTTT. Translation gives CASLGQYTEAFF.

V usage is TRBV7-2 and J usage is TRBJ2-7, with 7 bases lining up with TRBD2. Trimming at V came to 5 bases and at J to 0 bases, leaving 10 bases not matched to a gene. The germline CDR1 and CDR2 sequences are SGHTA and FQGNSA. The CDR3 has 16 amino acids. Here the CDR3 reads CASSRPASGHSYEQYF. CDR3 nucleotides: TGTGCCAGCAGCAGACCCGCTAGCGGACACTCCTACGAGCAGTACTTC.

The CDR3: CSASFEGANVLTF. As DNA, the CDR3 is TGCAGTGCTAGCTTCGAGGGGGCCAACGTCCTGACTTTC. The chain carries TRBV20-1 and TRBJ2-6, with unresolved D. In germline, CDR1 is DFQATT, CDR2 SNEGSKA (reference sequence). The length of the CDR3 is 13 residues. V lost 3 bases, J lost 4 bases, and 7 bases lay in between.

The chain joins TRBV28 to TRBJ2-5; 7 nucleotides line up with TRBD1. This CDR3 has 18 residues. The V gene's germline CDR1 is MDHEN and CDR2 SYDVKM. Germline trimming cut 6 bases from V and 1 base from J; bases unmatched to any gene: 17. Written as DNA, the CDR3 is TGTGCCAGCAGCCCGCTCGGAGTGAGGGGGCTGAGCCAAGAGACCCAGTACTTC. It translates to CASSPLGVRGLSQETQYF.

For this clonotype: Mismatch with germline at one junction end may stem from a read error. This chain uses TRBV20-1 with TRBJ2-6; tentative D call: TRBD2 (5 bases). Germline assignment: CDR1 DFQATT and CDR2 SNEGSKA (reference sequence). The CDR3 is made up of 14 amino acids. The CDR3, as DNA: TGCAGTACTAGAGTGGCTGCTGGGGCCAACGTCCTGACTTTC. Translated, it gives CSTRVAAGANVLTF.